The present TCR beta chain was sequenced within a study of T cells after yellow fever vaccination. Study-level points and caveats: Overlap between CD4 and CD8 compartments was detected for a small share of clonotypes. Booster sampling recovered most clones from primary vaccination (approximately 96% CD4, around 90% CD8). Abundant clonotypes from the bulk population could have been carried over as contaminants into FACS-sorted repertoires.

In its sample, this clonotype was seen a few times. Its antigen remains unknown. Conversion of TCR transcripts into cDNA relied on 5'RACE template switching, which added a universal primer site and UMIs. TCRdb re-called the 5' RACE reads through MiXCR, storing one row per CDR3 protein. This table has about 550,000 distinct CDR3 sequences, 15% to 20% appearing once. The starting material was PBMCs, obtained 15 days after the yellow fever booster vaccination. This clonotype was sampled from a man aged 30 to 39 who received the YFV17D yellow fever vaccine.

CDR3 nucleotides: TGCGCCAGCAGCCAAGATACCGCGGGGGGTTACAATGAGCAGTTCTTC. Translating gives CASSQDTAGGYNEQFF. The gene calls are TRBV4-3 and TRBJ2-1; 8 bases fit TRBD2. CDR1 is LGHNA and CDR2 is YSLEER in the germline V gene. With V trimmed by 0 bases and J by 4 bases, 5 bases remained unmatched. This CDR3 is 16 amino acids long.